This entry concerns a single T cell receptor beta chain. What it binds is not known. The data stem from a study of blood T cells in healthy people across ages. Researchers isolated at least 7 million PBMCs per sample. Each sample yielded at least 6 micrograms of PBMC total RNA. Study observations and caveats: While age rose, TCR beta diversity per million T cells dropped in a roughly linear way. Observed TCR beta diversity showed a strong correlation with the percentage of naive T cells as measured by flow cytometry.

Primed by a sample-barcoded 5' primer and a J-beta primer mix, a second PCR proceeded for roughly 7 to 11 cycles. One entry per CDR3 protein, called by TCRdb with MiXCR from the 5' RACE reads. Of hundreds of thousands of distinct CDR3 sequences in the sample, roughly 30% were seen once. The CDR3 contains 13 residues. Germline V CDR1 and CDR2: SEHNR, FQNEAQ (reference sequence). Trimming left V 5 bases short and J 5 bases short, with 12 bases between. J is TRBJ1-1 and V is TRBV7-9; the D is unclear. What was sequenced was blood. This receptor was identified in an elderly woman in good health. CDR3 sequence reads: CASSVREATEAFF. The CDR3 nucleotides read TGTGCCAGCAGCGTTAGGGAAGCTACTGAAGCTTTCTTT.